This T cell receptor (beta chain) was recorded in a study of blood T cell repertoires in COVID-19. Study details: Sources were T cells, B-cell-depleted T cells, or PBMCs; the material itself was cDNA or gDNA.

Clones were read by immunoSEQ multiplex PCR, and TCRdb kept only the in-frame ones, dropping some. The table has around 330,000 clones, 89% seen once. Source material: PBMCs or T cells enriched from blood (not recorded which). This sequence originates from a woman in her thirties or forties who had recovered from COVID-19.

CDR3 sequence: CASKGQNNSPLHF. As DNA, the CDR3 is TGTGCCAGTAAGGGACAGAATAATTCACCCCTCCACTTT. The chain carries TRBV19 and TRBJ1-6; 7 bases are a match to TRBD1. Germline V gene data show CDR1 as LNHDA and CDR2 as SQIVND (reference sequence). J lost 5 bases, V lost 7 bases, and 2 bases had no gene match. This CDR3 has 13 amino acids.